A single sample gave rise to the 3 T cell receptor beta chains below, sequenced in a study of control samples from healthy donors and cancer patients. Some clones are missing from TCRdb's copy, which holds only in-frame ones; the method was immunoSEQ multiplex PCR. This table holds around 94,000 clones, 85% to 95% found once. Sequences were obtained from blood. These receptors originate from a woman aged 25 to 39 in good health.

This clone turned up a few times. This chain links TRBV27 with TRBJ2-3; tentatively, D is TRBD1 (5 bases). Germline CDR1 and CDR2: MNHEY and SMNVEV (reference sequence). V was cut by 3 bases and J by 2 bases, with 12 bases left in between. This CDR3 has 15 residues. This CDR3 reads CASSFLVGHTDTQYF. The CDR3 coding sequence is TGTGCCAGCAGTTTCCTAGTTGGACACACAGATACGCAGTATTTT.

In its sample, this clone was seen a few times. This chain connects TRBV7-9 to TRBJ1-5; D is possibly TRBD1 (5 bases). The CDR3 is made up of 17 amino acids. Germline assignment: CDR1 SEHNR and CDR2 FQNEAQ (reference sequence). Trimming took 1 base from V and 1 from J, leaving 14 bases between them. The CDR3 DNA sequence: TGTGCCAGCAGCTTAGACGGGGGGTTTTTGAGCAATCAGCCCCAGCATTTT. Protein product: CASSLDGGFLSNQPQHF.

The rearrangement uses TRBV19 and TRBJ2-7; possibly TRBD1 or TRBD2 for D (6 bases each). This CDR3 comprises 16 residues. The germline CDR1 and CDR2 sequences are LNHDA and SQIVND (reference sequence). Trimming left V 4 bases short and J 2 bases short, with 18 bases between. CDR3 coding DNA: TGTGCCAGTAGTACCAGACAGGAGGGCATTACCTACGAGCAGTACTTC. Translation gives CASSTRQEGITYEQYF.